These 3 T cell receptor beta chains share one sample of origin, sequenced in a study of PD-1 blockade in classical Hodgkin lymphoma. Clones were read by immunoSEQ multiplex PCR, and TCRdb kept only the in-frame ones, dropping some. Seen here are fewer than 30,000 clones, 80% to 90% observed once, and the top ten hold roughly 8%. Every one of the patients relapsed after autologous stem cell transplantation (brentuximab vedotin exposure was variable). The sample in question was peripheral blood mononuclear cells (PBMCs), obtained before the second cycle of nivolumab. The receptors shown here come from a human donor with classical Hodgkin lymphoma.

V usage is TRBV7-9 and J usage is TRBJ2-7, with D perhaps given as TRBD1 or TRBD2 (7 bases each). This CDR3 is 13 amino acids long. In germline, CDR1 is SEHNR, CDR2 FQNEAQ (reference sequence). The ends were cut back, 3 bases at V and 4 bases at J, with 10 bases in the middle. CDR3 region: CASSFQGGYEQYF. The DNA of the CDR3 is TGTGCCAGCAGCTTCCAGGGGGGGTACGAGCAGTACTTC.

The chain carries TRBV10-3 and TRBJ2-3; D is undetermined. Per germline, CDR1 ENHRY and CDR2 SYGVKD. V lost 6 bases and J lost 1, with 5 bases in between. The CDR3 sequence is 12 residues long. DNA of the CDR3: TGTGCCATCAGATCCCGCACAGATACGCAGTATTTT. Translation: CAIRSRTDTQYF.

The chain recombines TRBV29-1 with TRBJ1-2; 9 positions agree with TRBD1. CDR3 length: 12 residues. The V gene's germline CDR1 is SQVTM and CDR2 ANQGSEA. The junction had 3 bases not matched to a gene; V was cut back by 5 bases and J by 5 bases. The DNA of the CDR3 is TGCAGCGTTCGGACAGGGGATTATGGCTACACCTTC. Translated: CSVRTGDYGYTF.